This is a list of T cell receptor beta chains from one sample in a study of CD8+ T cells in alopecia areata. Assay used: immunoSEQ multiplex PCR; TCRdb lists only in-frame clones, some missing. Among over 150,000 clones, 58% were seen once, and the ten largest hold 5.5% to 6%. The starting material was CD4+ T cells sorted from blood, obtained at week 24, from a patient treated with tofacitinib. Every receptor here comes from a human donor with alopecia areata. Each CDR3 is given with its conserved first and last residue. The order of the fields is D gene, V gene, J gene, clone size, CDR3 protein, CDR3 DNA. A D gene is named only where the DNA matches it firmly. The size of a clone is reported for some rows only, either as once, few or many, or as a class for expanded clones.

D gene: -; V gene: TRBV7-2; J gene: TRBJ2-1; clone size: -; CDR3 protein: CASSLALYEQFF; CDR3 DNA: TGTGCCAGCAGCTTAGCGCTATATGAGCAGTTCTTC
D gene: -; V gene: TRBV11-2; J gene: TRBJ1-1; clone size: few; CDR3 protein: CASSLDRATEAFF; CDR3 DNA: TGTGCCAGCAGCTTAGACAGGGCGACTGAAGCTTTCTTT
D gene: -; V gene: TRBV7-9; J gene: TRBJ1-2; clone size: -; CDR3 protein: CASSGTGHELGYTF; CDR3 DNA: TGTGCCAGCAGCGGGACGGGACATGAGCTTGGCTACACCTTC
D gene: TRBD1; V gene: TRBV5-6; J gene: TRBJ2-4; clone size: -; CDR3 protein: CASSLRTGGMGNIQYF; CDR3 DNA: TGTGCCAGCAGCTTGAGGACAGGGGGAATGGGAAACATTCAGTACTTC
D gene: TRBD1; V gene: TRBV29-1; J gene: TRBJ2-1; clone size: few; CDR3 protein: CSVTGTAYNEQFF; CDR3 DNA: TGCAGCGTGACCGGGACAGCTTACAATGAGCAGTTCTTC
D gene: -; V gene: TRBV5-1; J gene: TRBJ2-5; clone size: -; CDR3 protein: CASSLALTHMGQETQYF; CDR3 DNA: TGCGCCAGCAGCTTGGCCTTGACGCACATGGGACAAGAGACCCAGTACTTC
D gene: TRBD2; V gene: TRBV7-8; J gene: TRBJ2-3; clone size: -; CDR3 protein: CASSLASGRGMNTQYF; CDR3 DNA: TGTGCCAGCAGCTTAGCTAGCGGGAGGGGCATGAATACGCAGTATTTT
D gene: TRBD1; V gene: TRBV29-1; J gene: TRBJ2-7; clone size: few; CDR3 protein: CSVTDRSYEQYF; CDR3 DNA: TGCAGCGTCACGGACAGGTCCTACGAGCAGTACTTC
D gene: -; V gene: TRBV4-2; J gene: TRBJ1-2; clone size: -; CDR3 protein: CASSGGPALNYGYTF; CDR3 DNA: TGTGCCAGCAGTGGGGGGCCGGCCCTTAACTATGGCTACACCTTC
D gene: TRBD2; V gene: TRBV4-2; J gene: TRBJ2-3; clone size: -; CDR3 protein: CASSPIGASGGAGSDTQYF; CDR3 DNA: TGTGCCAGCAGCCCAATCGGGGCTAGCGGGGGGGCCGGGTCGGATACGCAGTATTTT
D gene: TRBD2; V gene: TRBV2; J gene: TRBJ2-7; clone size: few; CDR3 protein: CASTQGLAFDYEQYF; CDR3 DNA: TGTGCCAGCACCCAGGGACTAGCGTTTGACTACGAGCAGTACTTC
D gene: TRBD1; V gene: TRBV30; J gene: TRBJ2-7; clone size: -; CDR3 protein: CAWSFSRTGYEQYF; CDR3 DNA: TGTGCCTGGAGTTTCTCGCGGACAGGCTACGAGCAGTACTTC
D gene: -; V gene: TRBV30; J gene: TRBJ1-1; clone size: once; CDR3 protein: CAWSMRSREAFF; CDR3 DNA: TGTGCCTGGAGTATGCGAAGCCGGGAAGCTTTCTTT
D gene: TRBD1; V gene: TRBV11-2; J gene: TRBJ2-1; clone size: -; CDR3 protein: CASSLGTGVYNEQFF; CDR3 DNA: TGTGCCAGCAGCTTAGGGACAGGGGTGTACAATGAGCAGTTCTTC
D gene: TRBD2; V gene: TRBV7-9; J gene: TRBJ2-5; clone size: few; CDR3 protein: CASTLLAGAIQETQYF; CDR3 DNA: TGTGCCAGCACCCTACTAGCGGGGGCCATTCAAGAGACCCAGTACTTC
D gene: -; V gene: TRBV5-7; J gene: TRBJ2-2; clone size: -; CDR3 protein: CASSRGYTGELFF; CDR3 DNA: TGTGCCAGCAGTCGGGGCTACACCGGGGAGCTGTTTTTT
D gene: -; V gene: TRBV29-1; J gene: TRBJ1-2; clone size: few; CDR3 protein: CSVEDRGTEGYTF; CDR3 DNA: TGCAGCGTTGAAGATAGGGGTACTGAGGGCTACACCTTC
D gene: TRBD1; V gene: TRBV2; J gene: TRBJ1-5; clone size: -; CDR3 protein: CASTSGQGAGQPQHF; CDR3 DNA: TGTGCCAGCACCAGCGGACAGGGGGCGGGTCAGCCCCAGCATTTT
D gene: -; V gene: TRBV5-1; J gene: TRBJ2-3; clone size: few; CDR3 protein: CASSLAGGANGYTQYF; CDR3 DNA: TGCGCCAGCAGCTTGGCAGGCGGGGCCAACGGGTATACGCAGTATTTT
D gene: TRBD1; V gene: TRBV6-6; J gene: TRBJ2-1; clone size: -; CDR3 protein: CASSPGQPFYNEQFF; CDR3 DNA: TGTGCCAGCAGTCCGGGACAGCCTTTTTACAATGAGCAGTTCTTC
D gene: -; V gene: TRBV4-1; J gene: TRBJ2-3; clone size: -; CDR3 protein: CASSQDPRTNTDTQYF; CDR3 DNA: TGCGCCAGCAGCCAAGATCCGAGGACTAATACAGATACGCAGTATTTT
D gene: -; V gene: TRBV29-1; J gene: TRBJ2-1; clone size: -; CDR3 protein: CSVVLYLRTAGSYNEQFF; CDR3 DNA: TGCAGCGTTGTATTATATCTTCGGACAGCCGGCTCCTACAATGAGCAGTTCTTC
D gene: -; V gene: TRBV2; J gene: TRBJ1-1; clone size: once; CDR3 protein: CASSTGQHTEAFF; CDR3 DNA: TGTGCCAGCAGCACAGGACAACACACTGAAGCTTTCTTT
D gene: TRBD2; V gene: TRBV27; J gene: TRBJ2-2; clone size: -; CDR3 protein: CASSFRGGTGELFF; CDR3 DNA: TGTGCCAGCAGTTTCCGGGGAGGGACCGGGGAGCTGTTTTTT
D gene: TRBD2; V gene: TRBV2; J gene: TRBJ2-5; clone size: -; CDR3 protein: CASSALAGVETQYF; CDR3 DNA: TGTGCCAGCAGTGCGCTAGCGGGAGTGGAGACCCAGTACTTC
D gene: TRBD1; V gene: TRBV27; J gene: TRBJ2-7; clone size: -; CDR3 protein: CASSYETGSPYEQYF; CDR3 DNA: TGTGCCAGCAGCTATGAGACAGGGAGTCCCTACGAGCAGTACTTC
D gene: -; V gene: TRBV6-5; J gene: TRBJ1-1; clone size: few; CDR3 protein: CASTKQAMNTEAFF; CDR3 DNA: TGTGCCAGCACTAAACAGGCAATGAACACTGAAGCTTTCTTT
D gene: TRBD1; V gene: TRBV28; J gene: TRBJ2-7; clone size: -; CDR3 protein: CASRLRDRALEPQYF; CDR3 DNA: TGTGCCAGCAGACTCCGGGACAGGGCTCTAGAGCCGCAGTACTTC
D gene: -; V gene: TRBV6-5; J gene: TRBJ1-2; clone size: -; CDR3 protein: CASSYSLGGAYGYTF; CDR3 DNA: TGTGCCAGCAGTTACTCACTCGGGGGAGCCTATGGCTACACCTTC